Each of the 6 T cell receptor beta chains below was sequenced from the same sample in a study of cytomegalovirus exposure and HLA in healthy donors. The PCR was carried out with 60 Vbeta primers and 13 Jbeta primers. TCRdb's table, derived via immunoSEQ multiplex PCR, lists solely in-frame clones and lacks some. The data show fewer than 200,000 clones, approximately 79% seen once. Sequenced material: PBMCs. These receptors came from a human donor in good health.

V gene TRBV6-1 combines with J gene TRBJ2-2; D remains unclear. The germline V gene encodes CDR1 MNHNS and CDR2 SASEGT. The V end was cut by 3 bases, the J end by 7 bases, with 9 bases between. The CDR3 consists of 13 residues. CDR3: CASSEVSGGELFF. CDR3 DNA sequence: TGTGCCAGCAGTGAGGTCTCAGGCGGGGAGCTGTTTTTT.

The chain combines TRBV9 with TRBJ2-2; D might be TRBD2 (6 bases). This CDR3 has 17 amino acids. Germline-derived CDR1 and CDR2 are SGDLS and YYNGEE. The V gene lost 3 bases and the J gene lost 0 bases, with 15 bases spanning the gap. In DNA form, the CDR3 reads TGTGCCAGCAGCGCCCGAACCGGGACTGCGAACACCGGGGAGCTGTTTTTT. Translated, it gives CASSARTGTANTGELFF. Full variable domain (missing parts from reference TRBV9 and TRBJ2-2): DSGVTQTPKHLITATGQRVTLRCSPRSGDLSVYWYQQSLDQGLQFLIQYYNGEERAKGNILERFSAQQFPDLHSELNLSSLELGDSALYFCASSARTGTANTGELFFGEGSRLTVL.

The chain combines TRBV27 with TRBJ2-5; 7 nucleotides match TRBD2. The germline CDR1 and CDR2 sequences are MNHEY and SMNVEV (reference sequence). This CDR3 comprises 13 residues. Germline trimming cut 2 bases from V and 5 bases from J; bases unmatched to any gene: 2. The CDR3 DNA is TGTGCCAGCAGTTTAGGGGGGGGTGAGACCCAGTACTTC. As protein: CASSLGGGETQYF.

Only one count was recorded for this clone. The V and J genes are TRBV11-2 and TRBJ2-7, with 9 positions matching TRBD1. CDR3 length: 14 residues. The germline gives CDR1 SGHAT, CDR2 FQNNGV. Trimming at V came to 3 bases and at J to 6 bases, leaving 6 bases not matched to a gene. The CDR3 here is CASSLNRGLGEQYF. The CDR3 nucleotides read TGTGCCAGCAGCTTGAACAGGGGGCTCGGCGAGCAGTACTTC.

This sequence joins TRBV9 and TRBJ2-4; tentative D call: TRBD2 (6 bases). This CDR3 comprises 14 residues. Trimming pared 3 bases from V and 4 bases from J, leaving 11 bases between. Germline V gene data show CDR1 as SGDLS and CDR2 as YYNGEE. In DNA form, the CDR3 reads TGTGCCAGCAGCGGAGGACGGGAGAAAAACATTCAGTACTTC. Translated, it gives CASSGGREKNIQYF.

The V call is TRBV27, the J call TRBJ2-7; possible D gene TRBD2, 6 bases. Germline V gene lookup returns CDR1 MNHEY and CDR2 SMNVEV (reference sequence). The CDR3 is 16 residues long. V dropped 5 bases and J dropped 3 bases, with 20 bases sitting between them. The CDR3 sequence: CASSTKGTSADYEQYF. The CDR3 nucleotides read TGTGCCAGCAGTACCAAGGGGACTTCGGCGGACTACGAGCAGTACTTC.